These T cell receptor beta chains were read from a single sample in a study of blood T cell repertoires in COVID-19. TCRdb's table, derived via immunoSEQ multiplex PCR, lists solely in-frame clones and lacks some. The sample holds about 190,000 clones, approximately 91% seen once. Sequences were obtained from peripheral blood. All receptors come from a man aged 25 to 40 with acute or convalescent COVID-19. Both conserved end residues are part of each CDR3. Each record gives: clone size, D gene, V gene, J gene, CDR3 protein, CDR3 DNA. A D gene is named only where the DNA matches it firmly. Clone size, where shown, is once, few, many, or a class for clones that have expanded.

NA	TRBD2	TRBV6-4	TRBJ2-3	CASSKGTSGDTQYF	TGTGCCAGCAGTAAGGGGACTAGCGGAGATACGCAGTATTTT
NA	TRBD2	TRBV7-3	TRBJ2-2	CASRGTSGGTGELFF	TGTGCAAGCAGAGGGACTAGCGGGGGCACCGGGGAGCTGTTTTTT
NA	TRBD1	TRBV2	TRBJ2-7	CASSDRTGVYEQYF	TGTGCCAGCAGTGATCGGACAGGGGTGTACGAGCAGTACTTC
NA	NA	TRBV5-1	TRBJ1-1	CASSPGPEKGVNTEAFF	TGCGCCAGCAGCCCCGGACCAGAAAAGGGGGTAAACACTGAAGCTTTCTTT
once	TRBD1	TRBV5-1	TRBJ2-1	CASATGTGAVEQFF	TGCGCCAGCGCTACCGGGACAGGGGCAGTTGAGCAGTTCTTC
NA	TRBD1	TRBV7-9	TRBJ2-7	CASSPGTGVYEQYF	TGTGCCAGCAGCCCAGGGACAGGGGTGTACGAGCAGTACTTC
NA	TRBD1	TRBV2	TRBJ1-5	CASSLTGGASLYSNQPQHF	TGTGCCAGCAGCCTCACAGGGGGCGCCTCCCTATATAGCAATCAGCCCCAGCATTTT
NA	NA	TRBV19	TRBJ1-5	CASSPPGVWSNQPQHF	TGTGCCAGTAGTCCCCCCGGGGTTTGGAGCAATCAGCCCCAGCATTTT
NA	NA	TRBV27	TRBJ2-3	CASSYTGTPGADTQYF	TGTGCCAGCAGTTACACCGGGACCCCAGGGGCAGATACGCAGTATTTT
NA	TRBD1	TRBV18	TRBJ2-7	CASSPTDRGGKQYF	TGTGCCAGCTCACCTACGGACAGGGGAGGAAAGCAGTACTTC
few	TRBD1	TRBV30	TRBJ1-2	CAWRKDRLNYGYTF	TGTGCCTGGAGGAAGGACAGGTTAAACTATGGCTACACCTTC
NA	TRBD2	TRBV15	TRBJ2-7	CATSREPGLAVYEQYF	TGTGCCACCAGCAGAGAACCGGGACTAGCGGTCTACGAGCAGTACTTC
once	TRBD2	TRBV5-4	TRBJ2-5	CASSISGGVQETQYF	TGTGCCAGCAGTATTAGCGGGGGGGTCCAAGAGACCCAGTACTTC
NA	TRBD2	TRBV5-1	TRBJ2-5	CASSQRGQGGFQETQYF	TGCGCCAGCAGCCAGCGGGGGCAGGGAGGGTTCCAAGAGACCCAGTACTTC
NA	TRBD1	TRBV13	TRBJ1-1	CASSPHFYRGRDTEAFF	TGTGCCAGCAGCCCCCATTTCTACAGGGGGCGGGACACTGAAGCTTTCTTT
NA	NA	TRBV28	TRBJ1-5	CASSLNQPQHF	TGTGCCAGCAGTCTCAATCAGCCCCAGCATTTT
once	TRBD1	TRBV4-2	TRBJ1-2	CASSQEDRAYGYTF	TGTGCCAGCAGCCAAGAGGACAGGGCCTATGGCTACACCTTC
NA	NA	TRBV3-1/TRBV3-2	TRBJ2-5	CASSSLGGGETQYF	TGTGCCAGCAGCTCGCTAGGGGGAGGGGAGACCCAGTACTTC
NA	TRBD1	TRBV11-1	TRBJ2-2	CASSLFRGLGVGELFF	TGTGCCAGCAGCTTGTTCAGGGGGCTCGGCGTCGGGGAGCTGTTTTTT
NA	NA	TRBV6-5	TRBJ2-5	CASSSALEGRETQYF	TGTGCCAGCAGTTCAGCCCTGGAGGGCCGTGAGACCCAGTACTTC
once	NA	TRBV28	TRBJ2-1	CASRFPGTKNYNEQFF	TGTGCCAGCAGATTCCCCGGGACAAAGAACTACAATGAGCAGTTCTTC
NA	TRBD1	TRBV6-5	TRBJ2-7	CASSWGGQGSGEQYF	TGTGCCAGCAGTTGGGGAGGACAGGGATCGGGCGAGCAGTACTTC
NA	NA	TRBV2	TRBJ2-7	CASSPLLARLEEQYF	TGTGCCAGCAGCCCCCTTCTAGCCCGACTCGAGGAGCAGTACTTC
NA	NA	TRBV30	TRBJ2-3	CAWSIDLADTQYF	TGTGCCTGGAGTATTGACCTAGCGGATACGCAGTATTTT
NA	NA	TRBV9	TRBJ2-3	CASTPRGSDTQYF	TGTGCCAGCACCCCTCGAGGGTCAGATACGCAGTATTTT
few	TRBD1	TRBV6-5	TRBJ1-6	CASSYSGTDSPLHF	TGTGCCAGCAGTTACTCGGGGACAGATTCACCCCTCCACTTT
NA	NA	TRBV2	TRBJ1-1	CASRTTGFISEAFF	TGTGCCAGCAGGACCACAGGGTTTATTTCTGAAGCTTTCTTT
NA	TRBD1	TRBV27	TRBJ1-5	CASSPGQGSGPQHF	TGTGCCAGCAGCCCTGGACAGGGGAGCGGACCCCAGCATTTT
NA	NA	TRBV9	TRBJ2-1	CASSVVTGSGYNEQFF	TGTGCCAGCAGCGTAGTAACGGGGAGTGGCTACAATGAGCAGTTCTTC
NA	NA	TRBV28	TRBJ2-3	CASSFKGHYTDTQYF	TGTGCCAGCAGTTTTAAGGGACACTACACAGATACGCAGTATTTT
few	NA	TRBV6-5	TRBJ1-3	CASNSGGGNTIYF	TGTGCCAGCAATTCCGGGGGAGGAAACACCATATATTTT